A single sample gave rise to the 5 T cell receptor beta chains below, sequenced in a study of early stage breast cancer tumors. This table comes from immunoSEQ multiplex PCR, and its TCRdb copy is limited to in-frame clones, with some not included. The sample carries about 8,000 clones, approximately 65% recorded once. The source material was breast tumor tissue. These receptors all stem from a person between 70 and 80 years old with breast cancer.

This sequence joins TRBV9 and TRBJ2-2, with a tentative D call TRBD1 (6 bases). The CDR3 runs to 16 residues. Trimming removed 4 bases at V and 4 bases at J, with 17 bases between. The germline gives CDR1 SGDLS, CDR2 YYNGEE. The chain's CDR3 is CASSPLTGSSTGELFF. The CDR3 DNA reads TGTGCCAGCAGCCCTCTGACAGGATCAAGCACCGGGGAGCTGTTTTTT.

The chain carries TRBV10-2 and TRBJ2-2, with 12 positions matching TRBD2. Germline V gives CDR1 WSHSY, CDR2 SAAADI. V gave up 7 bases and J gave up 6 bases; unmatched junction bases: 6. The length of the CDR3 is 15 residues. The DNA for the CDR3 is TGCGCCAGCACCGCTAGCGGGGGGGCAGCCGGGGAGCTGTTTTTT. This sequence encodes CASTASGGAAGELFF.

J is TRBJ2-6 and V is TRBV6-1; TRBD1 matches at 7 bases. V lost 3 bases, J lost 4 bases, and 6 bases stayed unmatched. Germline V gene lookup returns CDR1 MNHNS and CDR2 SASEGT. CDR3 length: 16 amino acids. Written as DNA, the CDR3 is TGTGCCAGCAGTGAGAGACAGGGATCAGGGGCCAACGTCCTGACTTTC. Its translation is CASSERQGSGANVLTF.

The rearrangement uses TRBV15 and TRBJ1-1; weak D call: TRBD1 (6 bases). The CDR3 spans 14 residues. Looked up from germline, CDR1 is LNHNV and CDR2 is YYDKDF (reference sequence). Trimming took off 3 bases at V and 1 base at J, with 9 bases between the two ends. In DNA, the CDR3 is TGTGCCACCAGCAGGGACAGAACGAACACTGAAGCTTTCTTT. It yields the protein CATSRDRTNTEAFF.

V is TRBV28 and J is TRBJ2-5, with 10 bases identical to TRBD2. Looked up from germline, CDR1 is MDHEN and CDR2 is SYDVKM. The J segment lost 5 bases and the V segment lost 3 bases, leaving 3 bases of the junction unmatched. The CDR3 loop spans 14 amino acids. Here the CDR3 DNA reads TGTGCCAGCAGTTTTCGTAGCGGGGGGGAGACCCAGTACTTC. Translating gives CASSFRSGGETQYF. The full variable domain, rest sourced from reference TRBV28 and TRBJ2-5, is DVKVTQSSRYLVKRTGEKVFLECVQDMDHENMFWYRQDPGLGLRLIYFSYDVKMKEKGDIPEGYSVSREKKERFSLILESASTNQTSMYLCASSFRSGGETQYFGPGTRLLVL.